Here is one T cell receptor (beta chain) with its context. Its target is not known. Sequencing used immunoSEQ multiplex PCR; TCRdb keeps in-frame clones, though not all of them. The repertoire holds 69,000 or so clones, with 85% to 90% as singletons. Unstimulated Tregs (CD4+CD25+CD127-) and CD4+CD25- non-Tregs were sorted from PBMCs. The sample originates from a study of Tregs in tolerant kidney transplant recipients. Study-level information: Mixed chimerism was transient after nonmyeloablative marrow transplants from related graft donors.

Study-level findings and limits: Some patients' samples used different primers over time, so nucleotide sequences weren't comparable.

This CDR3 is built from 14 residues. Germline CDR1 reads SGHRS; CDR2 reads YFSETQ. Unmatched junction bases numbered 4, after V lost 6 bases and J lost 1 base. The material sequenced was CD4+ T cells from blood, taken before the transplant. V gene TRBV5-1 combines with J gene TRBJ2-3; TRBD1 agrees at 8 bases. This clonotype was sampled from a human donor who received a combined kidney and bone marrow transplant. CDR3 residues: CASTQGAGTDTQYF. The CDR3 nucleotides are TGCGCCAGCACCCAGGGGGCAGGCACAGATACGCAGTATTTT. The full variable domain, rest sourced from reference TRBV5-1 and TRBJ2-3, is KAGVTQTPRYLIKTRGQQVTLSCSPISGHRSVSWYQQTPGQGLQFLFEYFSETQRNKGNFPGRFSGRQFSNSRSEMNVSTLELGDSALYLCASTQGAGTDTQYFGPGTRLTVL.